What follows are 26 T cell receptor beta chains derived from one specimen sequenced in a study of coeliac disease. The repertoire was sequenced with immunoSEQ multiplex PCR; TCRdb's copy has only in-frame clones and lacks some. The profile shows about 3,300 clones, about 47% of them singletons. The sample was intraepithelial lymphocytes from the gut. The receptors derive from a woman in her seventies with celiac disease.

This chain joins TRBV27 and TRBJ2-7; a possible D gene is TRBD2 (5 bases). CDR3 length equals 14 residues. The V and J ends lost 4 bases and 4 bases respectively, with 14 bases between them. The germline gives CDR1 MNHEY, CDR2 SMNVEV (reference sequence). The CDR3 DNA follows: TGTGCCAGCAGTTCGGGAACTTCGGGATACGAGCAGTACTTC. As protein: CASSSGTSGYEQYF.

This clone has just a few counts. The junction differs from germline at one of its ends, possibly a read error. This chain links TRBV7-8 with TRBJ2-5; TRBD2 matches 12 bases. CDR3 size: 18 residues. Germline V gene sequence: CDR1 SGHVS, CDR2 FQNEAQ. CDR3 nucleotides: TGTGCCAGCAGCCTAGCCCCTAGCGGGGGGGCAATCGAGGAGACCCAGTACTTC. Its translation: CASSLAPSGGAIEETQYF.

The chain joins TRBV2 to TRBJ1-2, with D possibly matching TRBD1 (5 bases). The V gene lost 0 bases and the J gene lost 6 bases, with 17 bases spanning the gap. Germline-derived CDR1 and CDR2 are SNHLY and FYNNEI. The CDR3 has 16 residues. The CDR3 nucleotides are TGTGCCAGCAGTGAAGCGCTGGGGGGACGTACTGATGGCTACACCTTC. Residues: CASSEALGGRTDGYTF. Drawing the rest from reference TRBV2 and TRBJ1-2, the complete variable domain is EPEVTQTPSHQVTQMGQEVILRCVPISNHLYFYWYRQILGQKVEFLVSFYNNEISEKSEIFDDQFSVERPDGSNFTLKIRSTKLEDSAMYFCASSEALGGRTDGYTFGSGTRLTVV.

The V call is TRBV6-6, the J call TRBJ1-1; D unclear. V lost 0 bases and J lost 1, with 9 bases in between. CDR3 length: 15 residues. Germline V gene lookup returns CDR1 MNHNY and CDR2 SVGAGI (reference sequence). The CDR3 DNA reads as TGTGCCAGCAGTTACTCTCGGCGGAGGAACACTGAAGCTTTCTTT. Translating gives CASSYSRRRNTEAFF.

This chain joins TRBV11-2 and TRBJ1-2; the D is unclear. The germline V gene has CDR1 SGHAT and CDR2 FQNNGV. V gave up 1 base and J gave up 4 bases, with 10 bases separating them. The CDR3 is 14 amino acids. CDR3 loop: CASSLVGGPYGYTF. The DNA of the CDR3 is TGTGCCAGCAGCTTAGTTGGAGGGCCCTATGGCTACACCTTC.

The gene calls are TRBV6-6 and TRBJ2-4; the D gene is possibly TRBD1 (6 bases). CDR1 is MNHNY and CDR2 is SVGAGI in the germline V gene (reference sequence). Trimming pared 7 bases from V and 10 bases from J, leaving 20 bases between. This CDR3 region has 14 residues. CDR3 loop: CASTRQGSRGIQYF. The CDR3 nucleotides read TGTGCCAGCACGCGTCAGGGGTCGAGGGGGATTCAGTACTTC.

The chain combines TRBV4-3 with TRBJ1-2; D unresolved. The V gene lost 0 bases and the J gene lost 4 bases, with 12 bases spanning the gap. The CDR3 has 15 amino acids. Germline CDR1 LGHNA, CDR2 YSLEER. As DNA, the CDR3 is TGCGCCAGCAGCCAAGAGTCGAACAGAATCTATGGCTACACCTTC. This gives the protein CASSQESNRIYGYTF.

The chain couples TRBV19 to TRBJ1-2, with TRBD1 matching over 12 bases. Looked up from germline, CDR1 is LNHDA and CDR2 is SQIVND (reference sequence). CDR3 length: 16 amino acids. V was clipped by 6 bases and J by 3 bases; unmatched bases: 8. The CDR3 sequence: CASRPGTGGGDYGYTF. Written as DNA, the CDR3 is TGTGCCAGTAGGCCCGGGACAGGGGGCGGCGACTATGGCTACACCTTC.

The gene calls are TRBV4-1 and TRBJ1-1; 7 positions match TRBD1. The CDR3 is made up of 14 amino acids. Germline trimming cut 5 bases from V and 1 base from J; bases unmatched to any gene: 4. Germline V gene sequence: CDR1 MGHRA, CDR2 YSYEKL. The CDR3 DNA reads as TGCGCCAGCAGCGTGACAGGGCAGAACACTGAAGCTTTCTTT. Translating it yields CASSVTGQNTEAFF.

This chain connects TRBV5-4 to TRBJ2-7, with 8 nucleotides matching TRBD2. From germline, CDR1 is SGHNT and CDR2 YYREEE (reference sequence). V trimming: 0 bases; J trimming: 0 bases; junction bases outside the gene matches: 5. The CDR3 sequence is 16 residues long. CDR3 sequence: CASSLEGGGTSYEQYF. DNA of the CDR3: TGTGCCAGCAGCTTGGAGGGCGGGGGGACCTCCTACGAGCAGTACTTC. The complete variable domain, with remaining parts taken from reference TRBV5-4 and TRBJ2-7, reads ETGVTQSPTHLIKTRGQQVTLRCSSQSGHNTVSWYQQALGQGPQFIFQYYREEENGRGNFPPRFSGLQFPNYSSELNVNALELDDSALYLCASSLEGGGTSYEQYFGPGTRLTVT.

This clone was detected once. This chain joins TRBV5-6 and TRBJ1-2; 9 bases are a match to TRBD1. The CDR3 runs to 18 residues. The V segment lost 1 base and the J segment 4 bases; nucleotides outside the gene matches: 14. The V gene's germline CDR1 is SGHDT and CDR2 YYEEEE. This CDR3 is CASSLSGTGSLRGYGYTF. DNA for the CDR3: TGTGCCAGCAGCTTGTCCGGGACAGGGAGTCTACGTGGCTATGGCTACACCTTC.

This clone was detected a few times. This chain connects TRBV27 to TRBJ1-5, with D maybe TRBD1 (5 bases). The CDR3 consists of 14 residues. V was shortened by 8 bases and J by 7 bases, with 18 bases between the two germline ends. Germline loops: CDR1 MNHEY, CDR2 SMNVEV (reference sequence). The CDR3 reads CASGRTGEAQPQHF. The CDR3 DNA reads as TGTGCCAGCGGGAGGACGGGGGAAGCCCAGCCCCAGCATTTT.

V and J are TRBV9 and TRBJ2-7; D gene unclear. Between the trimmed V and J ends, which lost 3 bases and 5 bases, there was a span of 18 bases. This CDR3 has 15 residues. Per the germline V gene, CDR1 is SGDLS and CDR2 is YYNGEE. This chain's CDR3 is CASSAHSRSVHEQYF. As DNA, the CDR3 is TGTGCCAGCAGCGCCCATTCTAGGTCGGTCCACGAGCAGTACTTC. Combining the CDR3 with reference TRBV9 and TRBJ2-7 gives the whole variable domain DSGVTQTPKHLITATGQRVTLRCSPRSGDLSVYWYQQSLDQGLQFLIQYYNGEERAKGNILERFSAQQFPDLHSELNLSSLELGDSALYFCASSAHSRSVHEQYFGPGTRLTVT.

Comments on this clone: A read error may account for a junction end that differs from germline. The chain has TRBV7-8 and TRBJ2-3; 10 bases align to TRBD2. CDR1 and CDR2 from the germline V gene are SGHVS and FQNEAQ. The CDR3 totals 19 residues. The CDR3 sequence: CASSQEILSGGGFFDTQYF. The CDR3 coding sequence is TGCGCCAGCAGCCAAGAGATACTAAGCGGGGGGGGCTTTTTTGATACGCAGTATTTT.

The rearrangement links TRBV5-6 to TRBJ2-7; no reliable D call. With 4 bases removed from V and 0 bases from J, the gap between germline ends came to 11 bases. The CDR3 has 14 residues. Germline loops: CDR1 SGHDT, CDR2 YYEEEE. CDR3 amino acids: CASSKPQVSYEQYF. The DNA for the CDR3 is TGTGCCAGCAGCAAGCCTCAGGTCTCCTACGAGCAGTACTTC.

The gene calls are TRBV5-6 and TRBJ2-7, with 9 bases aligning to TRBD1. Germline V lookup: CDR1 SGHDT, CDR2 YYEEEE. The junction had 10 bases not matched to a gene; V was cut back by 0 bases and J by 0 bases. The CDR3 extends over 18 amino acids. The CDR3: CASSLALTGTGFSYEQYF. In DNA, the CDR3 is TGTGCCAGCAGCTTGGCCCTGACCGGGACAGGGTTCTCCTACGAGCAGTACTTC.

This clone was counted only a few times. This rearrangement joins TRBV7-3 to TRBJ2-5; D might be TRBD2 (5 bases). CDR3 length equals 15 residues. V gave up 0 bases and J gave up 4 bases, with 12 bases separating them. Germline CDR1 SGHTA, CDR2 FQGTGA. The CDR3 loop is CASSLTRGKGETQYF. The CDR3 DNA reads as TGTGCCAGCAGCTTAACGAGAGGGAAGGGAGAGACCCAGTACTTC.

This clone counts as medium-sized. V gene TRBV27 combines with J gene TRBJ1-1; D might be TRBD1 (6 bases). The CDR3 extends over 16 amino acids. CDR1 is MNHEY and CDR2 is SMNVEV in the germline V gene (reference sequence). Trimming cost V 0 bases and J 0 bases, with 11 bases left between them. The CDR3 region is CASSLSGQFMNTEAFF. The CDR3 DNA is TGTGCCAGCAGTTTATCTGGACAGTTCATGAACACTGAAGCTTTCTTT.

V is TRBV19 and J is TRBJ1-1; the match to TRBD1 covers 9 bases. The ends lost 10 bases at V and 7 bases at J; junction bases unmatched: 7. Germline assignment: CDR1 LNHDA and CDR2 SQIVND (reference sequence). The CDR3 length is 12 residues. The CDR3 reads CATGGQGFEAFF. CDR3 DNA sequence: TGTGCCACTGGGGGACAGGGCTTTGAAGCTTTCTTT.

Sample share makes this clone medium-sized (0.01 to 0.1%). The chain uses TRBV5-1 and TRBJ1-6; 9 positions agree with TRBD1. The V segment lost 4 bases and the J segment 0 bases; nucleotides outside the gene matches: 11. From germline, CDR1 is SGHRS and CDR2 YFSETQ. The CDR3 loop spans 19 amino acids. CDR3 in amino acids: CASSLFYRGPNSYNSPLHF. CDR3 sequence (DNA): TGCGCCAGCAGCCTTTTTTACAGGGGGCCCAACTCCTATAATTCACCCCTCCACTTT. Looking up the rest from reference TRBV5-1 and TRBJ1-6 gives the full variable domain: KAGVTQTPRYLIKTRGQQVTLSCSPISGHRSVSWYQQTPGQGLQFLFEYFSETQRNKGNFPGRFSGRQFSNSRSEMNVSTLELGDSALYLCASSLFYRGPNSYNSPLHFGNGTRLTVT.

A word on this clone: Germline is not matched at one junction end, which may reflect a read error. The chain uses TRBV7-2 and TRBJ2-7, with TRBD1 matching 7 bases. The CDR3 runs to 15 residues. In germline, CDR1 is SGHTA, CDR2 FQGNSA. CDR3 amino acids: CASSIAPGQSYGQYF. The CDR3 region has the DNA TGTGCCAGCAGTATTGCTCCGGGACAGTCCTACGGGCAGTACTTC.

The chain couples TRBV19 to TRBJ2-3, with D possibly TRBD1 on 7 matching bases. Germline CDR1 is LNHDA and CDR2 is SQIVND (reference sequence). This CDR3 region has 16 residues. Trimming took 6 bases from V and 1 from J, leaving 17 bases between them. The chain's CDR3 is CASRSRTGGGTDTQYF. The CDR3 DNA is TGTGCCAGTAGGTCCCGGACAGGAGGGGGCACAGATACGCAGTATTTT.

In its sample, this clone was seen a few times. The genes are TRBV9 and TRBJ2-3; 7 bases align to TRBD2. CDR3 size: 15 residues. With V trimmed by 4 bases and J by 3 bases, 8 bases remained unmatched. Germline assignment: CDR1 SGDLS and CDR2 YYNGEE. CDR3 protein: CASSTLGGGTDTQYF. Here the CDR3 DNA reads TGTGCCAGCAGCACCCTAGGCGGGGGAACAGATACGCAGTATTTT.

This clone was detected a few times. The CDR3 here is CASSLLGQGSYEQYF. In DNA, the CDR3 is TGTGCCAGCAGCTTGTTGGGGCAGGGCTCCTACGAGCAGTACTTC. The J gene is TRBJ2-7, the V gene TRBV5-5, with D tentatively TRBD1 (5 bases). CDR1 is SGHKS, CDR2 YYEKEE, per germline (reference sequence). The CDR3 is 15 amino acids. Trimming stripped 1 base from V and 0 bases from J, with 11 bases between. The full variable domain, in which reference TRBV5-5 and TRBJ2-7 provide the parts outside the CDR3, is DAGVTQSPTHLIKTRGQQVTLRCSPISGHKSVSWYQQVLGQGPQFIFQYYEKEERGRGNFPDRFSARQFPNYSSELNVNALLLGDSALYLCASSLLGQGSYEQYFGPGTRLTVT.

The CDR3 DNA reads TGTGCCAGCAGCGTCAGGTCCAATGAGCAGTTCTTC. Amino acids: CASSVRSNEQFF. This rearrangement joins TRBV9 to TRBJ2-1, with D unclear. The CDR3 extends over 12 amino acids. The germline CDR1 and CDR2 sequences are SGDLS and YYNGEE. V shed 2 bases and J shed 6 bases, with 6 bases lying between them.

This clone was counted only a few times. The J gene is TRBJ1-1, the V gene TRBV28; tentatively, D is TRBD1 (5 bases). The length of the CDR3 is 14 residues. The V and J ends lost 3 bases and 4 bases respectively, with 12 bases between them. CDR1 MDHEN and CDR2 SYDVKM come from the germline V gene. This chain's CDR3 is CASSLSRASTEAFF. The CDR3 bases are TGTGCCAGCAGTTTGTCCAGGGCGAGCACTGAAGCTTTCTTT.